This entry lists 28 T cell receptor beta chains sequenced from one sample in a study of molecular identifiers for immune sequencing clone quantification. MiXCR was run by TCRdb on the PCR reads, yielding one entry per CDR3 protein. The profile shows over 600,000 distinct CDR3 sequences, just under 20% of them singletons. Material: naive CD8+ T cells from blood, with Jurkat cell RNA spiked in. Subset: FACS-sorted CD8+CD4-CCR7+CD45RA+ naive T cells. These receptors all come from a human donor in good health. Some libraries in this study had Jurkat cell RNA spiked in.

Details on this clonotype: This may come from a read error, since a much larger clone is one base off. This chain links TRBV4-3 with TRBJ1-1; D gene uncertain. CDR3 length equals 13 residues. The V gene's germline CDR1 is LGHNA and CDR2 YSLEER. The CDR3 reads CASRQGGLTEAFF. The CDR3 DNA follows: TGCGCCAGCCGCCAAGGTGGTCTTACTGAAGCTTTCTTT.

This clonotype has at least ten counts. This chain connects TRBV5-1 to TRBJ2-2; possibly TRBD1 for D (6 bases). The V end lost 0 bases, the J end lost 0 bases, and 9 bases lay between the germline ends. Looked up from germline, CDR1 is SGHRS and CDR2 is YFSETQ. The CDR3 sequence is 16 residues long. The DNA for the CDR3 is TGCGCCAGCAGCTTGGGAGGGACACCGAACACCGGGGAGCTGTTTTTT. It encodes CASSLGGTPNTGELFF.

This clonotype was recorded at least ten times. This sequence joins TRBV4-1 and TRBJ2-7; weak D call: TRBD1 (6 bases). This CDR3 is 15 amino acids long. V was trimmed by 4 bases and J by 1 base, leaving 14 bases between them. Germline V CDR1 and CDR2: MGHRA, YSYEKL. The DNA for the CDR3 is TGCGCCAGCAGCCCAAATCTAGGGACATCCTACGAGCAGTACTTC. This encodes CASSPNLGTSYEQYF.

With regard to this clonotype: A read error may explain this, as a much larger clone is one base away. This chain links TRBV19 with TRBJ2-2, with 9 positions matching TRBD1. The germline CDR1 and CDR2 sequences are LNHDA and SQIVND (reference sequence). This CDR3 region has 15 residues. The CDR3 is CANSSQGARTGELFF. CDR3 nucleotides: TGTGCCAATAGTTCACAGGGGGCAAGGACCGGGGAGCTGTTTTTT.

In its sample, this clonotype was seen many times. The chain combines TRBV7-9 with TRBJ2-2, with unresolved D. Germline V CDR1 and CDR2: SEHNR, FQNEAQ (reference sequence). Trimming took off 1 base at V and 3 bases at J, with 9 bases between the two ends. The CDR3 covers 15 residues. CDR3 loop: CASSLEGIYTGELFF. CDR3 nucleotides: TGTGCCAGCAGCTTAGAAGGGATTTACACCGGGGAGCTGTTTTTT.

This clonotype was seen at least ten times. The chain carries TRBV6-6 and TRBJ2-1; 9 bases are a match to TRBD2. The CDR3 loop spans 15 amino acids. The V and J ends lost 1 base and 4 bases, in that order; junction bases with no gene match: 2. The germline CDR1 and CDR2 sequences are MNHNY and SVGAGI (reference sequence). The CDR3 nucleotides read TGTGCCAGCAGTTACTTTAGCGGGAGTTACAATGAGCAGTTCTTC. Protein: CASSYFSGSYNEQFF.

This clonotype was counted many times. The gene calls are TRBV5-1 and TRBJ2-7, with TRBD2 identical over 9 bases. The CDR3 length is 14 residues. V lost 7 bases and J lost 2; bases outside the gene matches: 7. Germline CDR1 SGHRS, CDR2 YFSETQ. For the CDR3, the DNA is TGCGCCAGCCGCGGACTAGCGTTCCCCTACGAGCAGTACTTC. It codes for CASRGLAFPYEQYF.

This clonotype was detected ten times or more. The CDR3 bases are TGTGCCATCAGTGACCCCTCCCCGACCAGGGTGCTGGCGAAGACCCAGTACTTC. Its protein is CAISDPSPTRVLAKTQYF. The V call is TRBV10-3, the J call TRBJ2-5, with D perhaps TRBD1 (5 bases). The germline V and J ends were trimmed by 3 bases and 6 bases, with 26 bases remaining between them. The CDR3 runs to 18 residues. Looked up from germline, CDR1 is ENHRY and CDR2 is SYGVKD.

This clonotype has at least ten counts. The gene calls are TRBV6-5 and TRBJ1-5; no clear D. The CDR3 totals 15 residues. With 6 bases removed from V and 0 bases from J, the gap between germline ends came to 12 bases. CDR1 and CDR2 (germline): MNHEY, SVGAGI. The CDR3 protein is CASRPTSYSNQPQHF. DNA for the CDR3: TGTGCCAGCAGGCCAACCTCGTATAGCAATCAGCCCCAGCATTTT.

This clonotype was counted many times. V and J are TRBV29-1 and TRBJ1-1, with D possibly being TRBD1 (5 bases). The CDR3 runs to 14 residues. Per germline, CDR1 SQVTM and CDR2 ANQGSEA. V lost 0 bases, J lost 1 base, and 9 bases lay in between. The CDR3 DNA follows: TGCAGCGTTGAAGATGGTCAGGGGAACACTGAAGCTTTCTTT. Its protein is CSVEDGQGNTEAFF.

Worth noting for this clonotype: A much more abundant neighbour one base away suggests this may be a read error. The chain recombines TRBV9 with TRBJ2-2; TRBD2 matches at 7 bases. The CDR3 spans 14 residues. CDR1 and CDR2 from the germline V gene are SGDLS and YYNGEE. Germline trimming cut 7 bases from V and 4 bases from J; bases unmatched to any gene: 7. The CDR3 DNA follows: TGTGCCAGCGGTGAGGGAGGGGCCACCGGGGAGCTGTTTTTT. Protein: CASGEGGATGELFF.

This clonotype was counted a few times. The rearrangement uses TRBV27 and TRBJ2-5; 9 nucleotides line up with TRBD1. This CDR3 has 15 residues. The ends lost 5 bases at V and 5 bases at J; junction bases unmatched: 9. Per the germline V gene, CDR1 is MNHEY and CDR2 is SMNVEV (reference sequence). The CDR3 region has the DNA TGTGCCAGCAGTCCGGACAGGGGTACTTTTGAGACCCAGTACTTC. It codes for CASSPDRGTFETQYF.

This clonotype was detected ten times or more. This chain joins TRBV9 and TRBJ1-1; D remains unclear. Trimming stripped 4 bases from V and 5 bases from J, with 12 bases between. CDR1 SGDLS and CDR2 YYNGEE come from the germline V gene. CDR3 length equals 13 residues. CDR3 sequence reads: CASSPQLRTEAFF. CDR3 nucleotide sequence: TGTGCCAGCAGCCCTCAATTGAGAACTGAAGCTTTCTTT.

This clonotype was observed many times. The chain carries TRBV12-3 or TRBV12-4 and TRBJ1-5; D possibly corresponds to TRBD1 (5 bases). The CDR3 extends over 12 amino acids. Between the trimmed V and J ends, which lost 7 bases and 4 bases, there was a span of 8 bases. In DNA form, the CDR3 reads TGTGCCAGCAACGACAGAAATCAGCCCCAGCATTTT. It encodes CASNDRNQPQHF.

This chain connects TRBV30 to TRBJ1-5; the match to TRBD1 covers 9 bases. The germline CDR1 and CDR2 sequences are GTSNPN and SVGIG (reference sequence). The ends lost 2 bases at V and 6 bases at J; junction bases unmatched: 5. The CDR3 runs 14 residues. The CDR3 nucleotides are TGTGCCTGGAGTCCGGGACAGGGAGGTCAGCCCCAGCATTTT. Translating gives CAWSPGQGGQPQHF.

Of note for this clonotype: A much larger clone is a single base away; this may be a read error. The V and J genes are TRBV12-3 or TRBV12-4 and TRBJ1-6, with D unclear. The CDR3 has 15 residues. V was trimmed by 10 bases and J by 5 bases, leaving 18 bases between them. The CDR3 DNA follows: TGTGCCACCGAACCTGAGGAGGAGAATAATTCACCCCTCCACTTT. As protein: CATEPEEENNSPLHF.

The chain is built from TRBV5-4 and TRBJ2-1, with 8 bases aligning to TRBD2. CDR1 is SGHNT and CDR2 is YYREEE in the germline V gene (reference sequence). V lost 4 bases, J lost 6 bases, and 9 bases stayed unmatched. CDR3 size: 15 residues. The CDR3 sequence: CASSAPLGLANEQFF. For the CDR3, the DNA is TGTGCCAGCAGCGCCCCCCTAGGACTAGCCAATGAGCAGTTCTTC.

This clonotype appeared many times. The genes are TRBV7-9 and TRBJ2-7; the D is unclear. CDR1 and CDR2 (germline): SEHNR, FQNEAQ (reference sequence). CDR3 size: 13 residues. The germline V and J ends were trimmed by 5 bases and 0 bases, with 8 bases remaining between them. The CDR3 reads CASSAQSSYEQYF. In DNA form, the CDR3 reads TGTGCCAGCAGCGCCCAGAGCTCCTACGAGCAGTACTTC.

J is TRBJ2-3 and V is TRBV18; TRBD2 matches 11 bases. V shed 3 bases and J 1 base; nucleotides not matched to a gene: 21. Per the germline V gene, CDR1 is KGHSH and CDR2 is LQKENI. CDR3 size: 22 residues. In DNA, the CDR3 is TGTGCCAGCTCACCGCGACTGGATGTAGCGGGGGGGCCCCTGGCGGGCACAGATACGCAGTATTTT. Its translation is CASSPRLDVAGGPLAGTDTQYF.

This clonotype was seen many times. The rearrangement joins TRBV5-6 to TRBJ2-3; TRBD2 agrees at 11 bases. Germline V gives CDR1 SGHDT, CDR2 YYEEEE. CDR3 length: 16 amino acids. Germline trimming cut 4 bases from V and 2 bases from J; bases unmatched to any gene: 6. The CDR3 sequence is CASSDGTSGNTDTQYF. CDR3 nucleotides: TGTGCCAGCAGCGACGGGACTAGCGGAAACACAGATACGCAGTATTTT.

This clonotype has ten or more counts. CDR3 coding DNA: TGTGCCAGTAGTTCAAGGACTAGCGTGCACCAAGAGACCCAGTACTTC. Residues: CASSSRTSVHQETQYF. The V gene is TRBV19, the J gene TRBJ2-5; TRBD2 aligns across 9 bases. This CDR3 region has 16 residues. V dropped 5 bases and J dropped 0; count of bases not matched to a gene: 7. Germline V gene lookup returns CDR1 LNHDA and CDR2 SQIVND (reference sequence).

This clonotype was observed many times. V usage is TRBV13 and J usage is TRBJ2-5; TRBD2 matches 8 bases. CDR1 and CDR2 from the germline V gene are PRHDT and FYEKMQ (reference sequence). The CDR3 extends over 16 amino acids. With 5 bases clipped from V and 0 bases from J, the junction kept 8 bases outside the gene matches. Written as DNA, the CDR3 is TGTGCCAGCAGCCCAGCCGGGGGGGCGTACCAAGAGACCCAGTACTTC. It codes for CASSPAGGAYQETQYF.

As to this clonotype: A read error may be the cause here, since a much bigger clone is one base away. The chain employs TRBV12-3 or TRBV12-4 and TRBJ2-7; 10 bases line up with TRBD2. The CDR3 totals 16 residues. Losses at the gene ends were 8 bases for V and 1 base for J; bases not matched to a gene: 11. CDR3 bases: TGTGCCAGCGGTAGCGGGAGGCCCGGTACATCCTACGAGCAGTACTTC. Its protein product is CASGSGRPGTSYEQYF.

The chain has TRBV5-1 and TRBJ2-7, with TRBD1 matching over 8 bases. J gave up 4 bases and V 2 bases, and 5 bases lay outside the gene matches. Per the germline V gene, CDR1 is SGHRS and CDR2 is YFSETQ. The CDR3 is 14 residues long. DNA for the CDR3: TGCGCCAGCAGCTTTGGCAGGGGGCAATACGAGCAGTACTTC. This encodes CASSFGRGQYEQYF.

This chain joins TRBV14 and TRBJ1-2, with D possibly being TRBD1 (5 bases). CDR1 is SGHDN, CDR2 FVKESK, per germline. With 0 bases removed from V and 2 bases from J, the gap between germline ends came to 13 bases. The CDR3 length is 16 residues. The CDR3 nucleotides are TGTGCCAGCAGCCAAGATCTATTCGGGGCAAACTATGGCTACACCTTC. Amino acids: CASSQDLFGANYGYTF. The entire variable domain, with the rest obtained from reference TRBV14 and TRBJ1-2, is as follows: EAGVTQFPSHSVIEKGQTVTLRCDPISGHDNLYWYRRVMGKEIKFLLHFVKESKQDESGMPNNRFLAERTGGTYSTLKVQPAELEDSGVYFCASSQDLFGANYGYTFGSGTRLTVV.

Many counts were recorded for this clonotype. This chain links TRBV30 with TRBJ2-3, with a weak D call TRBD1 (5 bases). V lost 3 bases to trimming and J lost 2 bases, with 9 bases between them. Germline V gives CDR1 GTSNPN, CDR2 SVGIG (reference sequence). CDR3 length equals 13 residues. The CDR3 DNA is TGTGCCTGGAGCTGGGGCGTCACAGATACGCAGTATTTT. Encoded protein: CAWSWGVTDTQYF.

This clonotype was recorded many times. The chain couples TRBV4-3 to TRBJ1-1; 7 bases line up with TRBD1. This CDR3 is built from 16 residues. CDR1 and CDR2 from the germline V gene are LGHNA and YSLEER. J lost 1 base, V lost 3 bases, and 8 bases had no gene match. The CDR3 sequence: CASSHLIGTENTEAFF. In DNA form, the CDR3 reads TGCGCCAGCAGCCATTTAATAGGGACAGAGAACACTGAAGCTTTCTTT.

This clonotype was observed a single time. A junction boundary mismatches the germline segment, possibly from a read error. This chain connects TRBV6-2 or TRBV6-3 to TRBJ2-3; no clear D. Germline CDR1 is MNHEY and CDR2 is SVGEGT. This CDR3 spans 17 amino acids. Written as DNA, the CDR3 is TGTGCCAGCAGTCGCCGGGTCGGTACGCTTAGCACAGAAACGCAGTATTTT. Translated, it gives CASSRRVGTLSTETQYF.